This record concerns one T cell receptor beta chain sequence. 13 Jbeta primers and 60 Vbeta primers were used for the PCR. Profiled with immunoSEQ multiplex PCR; TCRdb holds only in-frame clones, not every one. The sample has about 150,000 clones; about 82% are singletons. The entry originates in a study of cytomegalovirus exposure and HLA in healthy donors. Germline V CDR1 and CDR2: SGDLS, YYNGEE. The CDR3 is 16 residues long. V was clipped by 0 bases and J by 4 bases; unmatched bases: 6. The sequenced sample consisted of PBMCs. This chain links TRBV9 with TRBJ2-3; TRBD2 matches 9 bases. The origin of this receptor is a male donor in good health and CMV-seronegative. CDR3 nucleotide sequence: TGTGCCAGCAGCGTAGATAGCGGGAGTGTGTCAGATACGCAGTATTTT. This sequence encodes CASSVDSGSVSDTQYF.